This is a list of T cell receptor beta chains from one sample in a study of blood T cells in healthy people across ages. TCRdb re-called the 5' RACE reads with MiXCR, one entry per CDR3 protein. Of around 500,000 distinct CDR3 sequences listed, 45% to 55% were seen once; the top ten hold 20% to 25%. Material for sequencing was blood. The source of these receptors is a man aged 80 or over in good health. Each CDR3 is given with its conserved first and last residue. Each record gives: J gene, D gene, clone size, V gene, CDR3 DNA, CDR3 protein. A D gene is named only where the DNA matches it firmly. Clone size appears in some rows only: once, few, many, or a class for an expanded clone.

TRBJ1-1 TRBD1 few TRBV29-1 TGCAGCGCTCCCGGACAGGGAGGGACTGAAGCTTTCTTT CSAPGQGGTEAFF
TRBJ2-5 TRBD2 few TRBV7-9 TGTGCCAGCAGTCCACTAGCGGGAGGAGCGGAGACCCAGTACTTC CASSPLAGGAETQYF
TRBJ1-1 NA many TRBV6-6 TGTGCCAGCAGTTATAGGGAGGACAACAGCCATGACACTGAAGCTTTCTTT CASSYREDNSHDTEAFF
TRBJ2-1 TRBD2 NA TRBV24-1 TGTGCCACCAGTGACCCAGCGGGAGGGCCCTACAATGAGCAGTTCTTC CATSDPAGGPYNEQFF
TRBJ2-7 TRBD1 NA TRBV9 TGTGCCAGCAGCGTAGAGGCAGGGGGCTTACCATATGCATACGAGCAGTACTTC CASSVEAGGLPYAYEQYF
TRBJ2-7 NA NA TRBV27 TGTGCCAGAAGTGTACCGGGACATTTATACGAGCAGTACTTC CARSVPGHLYEQYF
TRBJ1-4 TRBD1 NA TRBV25-1 TGTGCCAGCAGATCCAGGGACAGTTTGGGAAAACTGTTTTTT CASRSRDSLGKLFF
TRBJ2-3 NA NA TRBV20-1 TGCAGTGCGCTGGAAGTAAGGGGCACAGATACGCAGTATTTT CSALEVRGTDTQYF
TRBJ2-1 NA NA TRBV7-9 TGTGCCAGCAGCTCCTATCGGGGGTCGGGCGATGAGCAGTTCTTC CASSSYRGSGDEQFF
TRBJ2-7 NA NA TRBV3-1 TGTGCCAGCGGCCAAGATCGCGGCGGCGAGCAGTACTTC CASGQDRGGEQYF
TRBJ2-1 NA NA TRBV29-1 TGCAGCGTTGAAAAGTCCGGGGGCCCTAGCTCCTACAATGAGCAGTTCTTC CSVEKSGGPSSYNEQFF
TRBJ2-1 TRBD1 NA TRBV18 TGTGCCAGCTCACTGTTGACAGGGGGGACGCACTACAATGAGCAGTTCTTC CASSLLTGGTHYNEQFF
TRBJ1-5 NA few TRBV4-2 TGTGCCAGCAGCCAAGATATGGGAGGTAATCAGCCCCAGCATTTT CASSQDMGGNQPQHF
TRBJ2-3 NA once TRBV20-1 TGCAGTGCTAGGGGACACTTTAGCACAGATACGCAGTATTTT CSARGHFSTDTQYF
TRBJ2-7 TRBD1 NA TRBV28 TGTGCCAGCGGCTCCCAGCTCCGGGGGACAGGATCCTACGAGCAGTACTTC CASGSQLRGTGSYEQYF
TRBJ2-6 NA once TRBV20-1 TGCAGTGCTAGAGGGACCGTTGGGAACGGGGCCAACGTCCTGACTTTC CSARGTVGNGANVLTF
TRBJ2-1 NA many TRBV6-5 TGTGCCAGCAGTTCCAACCACGGCTGGGCAGGGGATGGGCAGTTCTTC CASSSNHGWAGDGQFF
TRBJ2-7 NA few TRBV20-1 TGCAGTGCTAGAGATCCGCAGCTAGCCGCCTACGAGCAGTACTTC CSARDPQLAAYEQYF
TRBJ2-7 TRBD2 NA TRBV20-1 TGCAGTGCTTCTAGACTAGCAGAACCAAGCGAGCAGTACTTC CSASRLAEPSEQYF
TRBJ1-1 TRBD1 NA TRBV29-1 TGCAGCGGGAAGACAGGGACGAACACTGAAGCTTTCTTT CSGKTGTNTEAFF
TRBJ2-1 TRBD2 few TRBV20-1 TGCAGTGCTAGAGTGGGGACTAGACCCTACAATGAGCAGTTCTTC CSARVGTRPYNEQFF
TRBJ2-1 NA few TRBV7-2 TGTGCCAGCAGCTTAGGGGGACCGAGCTCCTACAATGAGCAGTTCTTC CASSLGGPSSYNEQFF
TRBJ2-3 NA NA TRBV4-3 TGCGCCAGCAGCCAAAACAGGGTTGATACGCAGTATTTT CASSQNRVDTQYF
TRBJ1-5 NA few TRBV20-1 TGCAGTGCTAGAGATCTGAGGAGGTCCAATCAGCCCCAGCATTTT CSARDLRRSNQPQHF
TRBJ2-1 NA NA TRBV29-1 TGCAGCGTCTACCCTTCAGGGTTCACAAGTTACAATGAGCAGTTCTTC CSVYPSGFTSYNEQFF
TRBJ1-1 TRBD1 NA TRBV7-9 TGTGCCAGCAGCTTCTCGACAGGGACGGGGACTGAAGCTTTCTTT CASSFSTGTGTEAFF
TRBJ1-2 TRBD1 NA TRBV12-3/TRBV12-4 TGTGCCAGCAGTCTCAGGGGGCGCGGTGGATATGGCTACACCTTC CASSLRGRGGYGYTF
TRBJ2-1 NA NA TRBV10-1 TGCGCCAGCAGTGACCAGGGGGGCTTTGAGAATGAGCAGTTCTTC CASSDQGGFENEQFF
TRBJ2-7 NA NA TRBV20-1 TGCAGTGCAGTCCCTCCCCGGGCAAGGATTGACGAGCAGTACTTC CSAVPPRARIDEQYF
TRBJ2-6 NA few TRBV5-1 TGCGCCAGCAGCTTTACAGGGACTGGGGCCAACGTCCTGACTTTC CASSFTGTGANVLTF
TRBJ2-3 TRBD2 few TRBV7-3 TGTGCCAGCAGCTTAAAACGGGGGGGCCGCACAGATACGCAGTATTTT CASSLKRGGRTDTQYF
TRBJ2-5 NA NA TRBV7-8 TGTGCCAGCAGCGAGACATTGTACCAAGAGACCCAGTACTTC CASSETLYQETQYF
TRBJ1-1 NA NA TRBV15 TGTGCCACCAGTGGGGGGTCGCGTCTGAACACTGAAGCTTTCTTT CATSGGSRLNTEAFF
TRBJ2-1 NA NA TRBV7-2 TGTGCCAGCAGCCAGGCTAGCGAGCAGTTCTTC CASSQASEQFF
TRBJ1-2 TRBD1 NA TRBV5-1 TGCGCCAGCAGCTACGGACAGGGGTCGGGCAACTATGGCTACACCTTC CASSYGQGSGNYGYTF
TRBJ2-4 NA NA TRBV2 TGTGCCAGCAGCCAAGGGGGAAACATTCAGTACTTC CASSQGGNIQYF
TRBJ2-1 NA NA TRBV7-2 TGTGCCAGCAGCTTAGCAGCGCACTACAAGGAGCAGTTCTTC CASSLAAHYKEQFF
TRBJ1-1 NA few TRBV12-3/TRBV12-4 TGTGCCAGCAGGGCCAGGGAGGACACTGAAGCTTTCTTT CASRAREDTEAFF
TRBJ1-1 TRBD1 few TRBV29-1 TGCAGCGTCAACCAGGACAGGGTGAACACTGAAGCTTTCTTT CSVNQDRVNTEAFF
TRBJ2-1 NA NA TRBV9 TGTGCCAGCCAGCGGGGGACAGGGTCTGGACTAGGCGCCAATGAGCAGTTCTTC CASQRGTGSGLGANEQFF
TRBJ2-5 TRBD1 few TRBV5-1 TGCGCCAGCAGCCCCAATACAGGGGGCTTCGAGACCCAGTACTTC CASSPNTGGFETQYF
TRBJ2-1 NA few TRBV10-3 TGTGCCATCAGTGGGGTAGGTCGCAATGAGCAGTTCTTC CAISGVGRNEQFF
TRBJ2-6 NA few TRBV12-3/TRBV12-4 TGTGCCAGCAGTCCACGGACCCAATGGGGTTCTGGGGCCAACGTCCTGACTTTC CASSPRTQWGSGANVLTF
TRBJ2-3 TRBD2 few TRBV20-1 TGCAGTGCGGCCGCTAGCGGGAGGGTGGATACGCAGTATTTT CSAAASGRVDTQYF
TRBJ2-7 TRBD1 NA TRBV7-9 TGTGCCAGCAGCCCTGGACAGGGGATAGACGAGCAGTACTTC CASSPGQGIDEQYF
TRBJ1-1 TRBD1 NA TRBV6-5 TGTGCCAGCAGCCGACAAACAGGGGCCAACACTGAAGCTTTCTTT CASSRQTGANTEAFF
TRBJ2-1 TRBD1 NA TRBV6-5 TGTGCCAGCAGTTACTCTTTGGACAGGGGAGTGAATGAGCAGTTCTTC CASSYSLDRGVNEQFF
TRBJ2-7 NA NA TRBV11-2 TGTGCCAGCAGCCATCCGACGGAGCAGTACTTC CASSHPTEQYF